A single sample is the source of the 24 T cell receptor beta chains below, sequenced in a study of blood T cells in healthy people across ages. Then a second PCR, running roughly 7 to 11 cycles, was carried out with a sample-barcoded 5' primer and a J-beta primer mix. TCRdb analysed the 5' RACE reads with MiXCR anew, one entry per CDR3 protein. The table has fewer than 2 million distinct CDR3 sequences, about two fifths seen once; the top ten hold more than 20%. The sample was blood. Every receptor here comes from a human donor in good health.

The table lists this clonotype with many counts. V gene TRBV7-2 combines with J gene TRBJ1-2, with TRBD1 matching over 8 bases. Per the germline V gene, CDR1 is SGHTA and CDR2 is FQGNSA. The V and J ends lost 4 bases and 4 bases, in that order; junction bases with no gene match: 5. The CDR3 spans 14 residues. This chain's CDR3 is CASSSRDRFYGYTF. The CDR3 bases are TGTGCCAGCAGCTCACGGGACAGGTTCTATGGCTACACCTTC.

Of note for this clonotype: A much larger clonotype is one base distant, so this may be a read error. The chain is built from TRBV7-2 and TRBJ2-1; D tentatively reads TRBD1 or TRBD2 (5 bases each). This CDR3 has 15 residues. Germline V CDR1 and CDR2: SGHTA, FQGNSA. The CDR3 loop reads CASSLSRGAYNEQVF. CDR3 DNA: TGTGCCAGCAGCTTATCTAGGGGAGCATACAATGAGCAGGTCTTC.

This clonotype showed up just a few times. The chain recombines TRBV29-1 with TRBJ1-2; D gene ambiguous. Germline lookup yields CDR1 SQVTM and CDR2 ANQGSEA. V lost 6 bases, J lost 4 bases, and 12 bases lay in between. The CDR3 is 12 residues long. CDR3 loop: CSVRAEGYGYTF. The CDR3 DNA sequence: TGCAGCGTAAGGGCGGAGGGCTATGGCTACACCTTC.

The table lists this clonotype with many counts. The J gene is TRBJ2-1, the V gene TRBV29-1; TRBD1 matches at 7 bases. Unmatched junction bases numbered 6, after V lost 6 bases and J lost 4 bases. The germline gives CDR1 SQVTM, CDR2 ANQGSEA. The CDR3 contains 13 residues. The CDR3 reads CSVPGQNYNEQFF. The CDR3 nucleotides read TGCAGCGTCCCGGGACAGAATTACAATGAGCAGTTCTTC.

V is TRBV5-6 and J is TRBJ2-3; D not resolved. V lost 2 bases and J lost 3, with 16 bases in between. This CDR3 is 16 amino acids long. The germline V gene encodes CDR1 SGHDT and CDR2 YYEEEE. The CDR3 protein is CASSFGFDLNTDTQYF. CDR3 nucleotide sequence: TGTGCCAGCAGCTTCGGGTTCGACCTGAATACAGATACGCAGTATTTT.

A note on this clonotype: One junction end does not reproduce the germline sequence, and a read error may be involved. This chain connects TRBV28 to TRBJ2-1, with a possible D match to TRBD2 (6 bases). Per germline, CDR1 MDHEN and CDR2 SYDVKM. There are 14 residues in the CDR3. The CDR3 loop reads CASPRAGLYSEQFF. CDR3 nucleotide sequence: TGTGCCAGCCCCAGGGCGGGGCTCTACAGTGAGCAGTTCTTC.

CDR3 amino acids: CAISETGISPLHF. In DNA form, the CDR3 reads TGTGCCATCAGTGAGACAGGGATTTCACCCCTCCACTTT. V and J are TRBV10-3 and TRBJ1-6; tentatively, D is TRBD1 (6 bases). The germline CDR1 and CDR2 sequences are ENHRY and SYGVKD. The CDR3 totals 13 residues. The V end lost 2 bases, the J end lost 9 bases, and 8 bases lay between the germline ends.

This clonotype occurred a few times. The J gene is TRBJ2-7, the V gene TRBV5-5, with D perhaps TRBD1 or TRBD2 (5 bases each). The germline V and J ends were trimmed by 4 bases and 2 bases, with 16 bases remaining between them. CDR1 is SGHKS and CDR2 is YYEKEE in the germline V gene (reference sequence). CDR3 length: 15 residues. The CDR3 DNA reads as TGTGCCAGCAGCGACTACCCCCGGGACGCCTACGAGCAGTACTTC. Translating gives CASSDYPRDAYEQYF. The full variable domain, in which reference TRBV5-5 and TRBJ2-7 provide the parts outside the CDR3, is DAGVTQSPTHLIKTRGQQVTLRCSPISGHKSVSWYQQVLGQGPQFIFQYYEKEERGRGNFPDRFSARQFPNYSSELNVNALLLGDSALYLCASSDYPRDAYEQYFGPGTRLTVT.

This chain links TRBV30 with TRBJ2-7; the match to TRBD1 covers 8 bases. The germline CDR1 and CDR2 sequences are GTSNPN and SVGIG (reference sequence). After removal of 4 bases from V and 6 bases from J, the junction contained 8 bases not matched to a gene. CDR3 length equals 13 residues. The CDR3 DNA is TGTGCCTGGACCCGACAGGGGATGGTCGAGCAGTACTTC. It is translated as CAWTRQGMVEQYF.

The chain uses TRBV20-1 and TRBJ1-5; the match to TRBD1 covers 7 bases. Germline V CDR1 and CDR2: DFQATT, SNEGSKA (reference sequence). The CDR3 sequence is 14 residues long. After removal of 6 bases from V and 0 bases from J, the junction contained 5 bases not matched to a gene. CDR3 protein: CSAWNRGSNQPQHF. DNA of the CDR3: TGCAGTGCCTGGAACAGGGGTAGCAATCAGCCCCAGCATTTT.

This clonotype was counted at least ten times. The chain employs TRBV7-2 and TRBJ2-5; tentatively, D is TRBD2 (6 bases). With 5 bases removed from V and 5 bases from J, the gap between germline ends came to 9 bases. Looked up from germline, CDR1 is SGHTA and CDR2 is FQGNSA. The length of the CDR3 is 12 residues. The CDR3, as DNA: TGTGCCAGCAGCCGGGGGAGGGAGACCCAGTACTTC. Its translation: CASSRGRETQYF.

On this clonotype itself: It may be a read error: a sequence one base away is much more abundant. The CDR3 sequence: CASSQAGGSNNEQFF. CDR3 in DNA: TGCGCCAGCAGCCAAGCCGGGGGTTCCAACAATGAGCAGTTCTTC. The rearrangement joins TRBV4-3 to TRBJ2-1; a possible D gene is TRBD2 (6 bases). This CDR3 has 15 amino acids. From germline, CDR1 is LGHNA and CDR2 YSLEER. Trimming took 1 base from V and 5 from J, leaving 12 bases between them.

This clonotype occurred a few times. The V call is TRBV3-1, the J call TRBJ2-3, with D possibly TRBD2 on 6 matching bases. CDR1 and CDR2 (germline): LGHDT, YNNKEL (reference sequence). V lost 5 bases and J 0 bases, leaving 15 bases between the germline ends. The CDR3 length is 16 residues. The CDR3 DNA sequence: TGTGCCAGCAGCTTGGTCTGGGACTCTAGCACAGATACGCAGTATTTT. It codes for CASSLVWDSSTDTQYF.

Ten or more counts support this clonotype. The chain combines TRBV4-3 with TRBJ2-7; D is ambiguous. Germline loops: CDR1 LGHNA, CDR2 YSLEER. V lost 1 base and J lost 4, with 8 bases in between. This CDR3 is 13 amino acids long. CDR3 loop: CASSQVFGYEQYF. The CDR3 DNA reads as TGCGCCAGCAGCCAAGTTTTTGGGTACGAGCAGTACTTC.

The chain recombines TRBV20-1 with TRBJ1-2; D unresolved. This CDR3 comprises 11 residues. Germline V gene data show CDR1 as DFQATT and CDR2 as SNEGSKA (reference sequence). CDR3 residues: CRAIHRTGHTF. CDR3 nucleotides: TGCAGGGCGATACACCGGACGGGCCACACCTTC.

This rearrangement joins TRBV7-2 to TRBJ1-1; no definite D call. This CDR3 is built from 16 residues. Germline CDR1 is SGHTA and CDR2 is FQGNSA. Between the trimmed V and J ends, which lost 4 bases and 6 bases, there was a span of 21 bases. CDR3 nucleotides: TGTGCCAGCAGCTCAGATCCCTGGGCGGCGGCACCTGAAGCTTTCTTT. It codes for CASSSDPWAAAPEAFF.

This chain joins TRBV4-1 and TRBJ2-4, with unresolved D. The J call could be wrong; TRBJ2-7 is a better fit for the DNA end. Germline CDR1 is MGHRA and CDR2 is YSYEKL. The CDR3 has 16 residues. CDR3 sequence reads: CASSPTVVAGNYEQYF. CDR3 sequence (DNA): TGCGCCAGCAGCCCTACTGTAGTGGCAGGAAACTACGAGCAGTACTTC.

The rearrangement joins TRBV5-1 to TRBJ1-2, with 9 bases lining up with TRBD1. This CDR3 comprises 16 residues. V gave up 1 base and J gave up 2 bases; unmatched junction bases: 6. Germline assignment: CDR1 SGHRS and CDR2 YFSETQ. The CDR3 bases are TGCGCCAGCAGCTTGAGGAGCGGACAGGGGAACTATGGCTACACCTTC. Amino acids: CASSLRSGQGNYGYTF.

In its sample, this clonotype was seen once. The CDR3 loop reads CASSLTSRGGYGYTF. The CDR3 nucleotides are TGCGCCAGCAGCCTAACATCCAGGGGGGGGTATGGCTACACCTTC. The V gene is TRBV4-1, the J gene TRBJ1-2; 7 bases agree with TRBD1. V was clipped by 4 bases and J by 5 bases; unmatched bases: 10. CDR3 size: 15 residues. Germline-derived CDR1 and CDR2 are MGHRA and YSYEKL.

The CDR3 loop is CAISDEAGASLNYGYTF. DNA of the CDR3: TGTGCCATCAGTGATGAGGCAGGTGCCAGTCTTAACTATGGCTACACCTTC. This chain links TRBV10-3 with TRBJ1-2; D unclear. Trimming took off 3 bases at V and 1 base at J, with 18 bases between the two ends. Germline values: CDR1 ENHRY, CDR2 SYGVKD. CDR3 size: 17 residues.

To note about this clonotype: This may be a read error: a much more frequent sequence differs by one nucleotide. The chain is built from TRBV7-9 and TRBJ1-2, with a possible D match to TRBD1 (5 bases). The CDR3 length is 15 residues. CDR1 and CDR2 from the germline V gene are SEHNR and FQNEAQ (reference sequence). The CDR3 here is CAGSLEGRVYYGYTF. Here the CDR3 DNA reads TGTGCCGGCAGCTTAGAGGGACGGGTCTACTATGGCTACACCTTC. Based on the CDR3 plus reference TRBV7-9 and TRBJ1-2, the full variable domain is DTGVSQNPRHKITKRGQNVTFRCDPISEHNRLYWYRQTLGQGPEFLTYFQNEAQLEKSRLLSDRFSAERPKGSFSTLEIQRTEQGDSAMYLCAGSLEGRVYYGYTFGSGTRLTVV.

V is TRBV28 and J is TRBJ1-1; TRBD1 matches at 11 bases. There are 17 residues in the CDR3. The junction had 17 bases not matched to a gene; V was cut back by 8 bases and J by 6 bases. From germline, CDR1 is MDHEN and CDR2 SYDVKM. The CDR3 sequence is CASSPIIGQGATAEAFF. The DNA of the CDR3 is TGTGCCAGCTCCCCTATAATAGGACAGGGGGCTACGGCTGAAGCTTTCTTT. The variable domain in full, completed from reference TRBV28 and TRBJ1-1, reads DVKVTQSSRYLVKRTGEKVFLECVQDMDHENMFWYRQDPGLGLRLIYFSYDVKMKEKGDIPEGYSVSREKKERFSLILESASTNQTSMYLCASSPIIGQGATAEAFFGQGTRLTVV.

The gene calls are TRBV6-5 and TRBJ1-1, with D uncertain. The V and J ends lost 0 bases and 0 bases respectively, with 5 bases between them. The CDR3 has 14 residues. The V gene's germline CDR1 is MNHEY and CDR2 SVGAGI. The CDR3 DNA follows: TGTGCCAGCAGTTACTCTACGTTGAACACTGAAGCTTTCTTT. Its translation is CASSYSTLNTEAFF.

In this sample, this clonotype turned up a few times. This chain joins TRBV20-1 and TRBJ2-7; 10 bases fit TRBD2. The V segment lost 1 base and the J segment 0 bases; nucleotides outside the gene matches: 9. CDR1 and CDR2 (germline): DFQATT, SNEGSKA (reference sequence). The CDR3 totals 17 residues. CDR3 sequence reads: CSARGLAGPRSSYEQYF. As DNA, the CDR3 is TGCAGTGCTAGAGGACTAGCGGGTCCCAGGAGCTCCTACGAGCAGTACTTC.